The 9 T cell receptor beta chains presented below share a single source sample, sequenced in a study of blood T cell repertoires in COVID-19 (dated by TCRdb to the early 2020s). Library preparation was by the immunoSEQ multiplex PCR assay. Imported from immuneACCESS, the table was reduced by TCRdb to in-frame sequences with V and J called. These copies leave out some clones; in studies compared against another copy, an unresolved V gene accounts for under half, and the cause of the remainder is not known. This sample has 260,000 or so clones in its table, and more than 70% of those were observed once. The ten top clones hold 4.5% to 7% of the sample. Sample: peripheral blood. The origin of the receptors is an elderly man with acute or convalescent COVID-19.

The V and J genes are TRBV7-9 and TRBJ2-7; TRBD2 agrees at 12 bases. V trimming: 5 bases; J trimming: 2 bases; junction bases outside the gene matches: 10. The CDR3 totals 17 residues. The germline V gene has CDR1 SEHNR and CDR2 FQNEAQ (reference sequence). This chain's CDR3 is CASSPWGLAGWAYEQYF. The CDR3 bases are TGTGCCAGCAGCCCTTGGGGACTAGCGGGCTGGGCCTACGAGCAGTACTTC.

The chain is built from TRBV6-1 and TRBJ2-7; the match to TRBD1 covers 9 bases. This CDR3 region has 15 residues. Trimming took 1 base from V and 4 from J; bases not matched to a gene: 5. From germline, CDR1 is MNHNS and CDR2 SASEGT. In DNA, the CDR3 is TGTGCCAGCAGTGAAGAAGGGACAGGGATTTACGAGCAGTACTTC. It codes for CASSEEGTGIYEQYF.

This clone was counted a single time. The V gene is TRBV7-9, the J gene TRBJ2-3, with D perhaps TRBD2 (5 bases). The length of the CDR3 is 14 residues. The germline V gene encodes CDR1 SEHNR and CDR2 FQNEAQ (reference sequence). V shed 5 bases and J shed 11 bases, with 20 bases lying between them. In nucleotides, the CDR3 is TGTGCCAGCAGCGCGTTGCGGACTGCCGCGGGGCAGTATTTT. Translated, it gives CASSALRTAAGQYF.

This chain's CDR3 is CASSLQGPLHF. CDR3 bases: TGTGCCAGCAGTTTACAGGGACCCCTCCACTTT. The J gene is TRBJ1-6, the V gene TRBV28, with D perhaps TRBD1 (5 bases). Germline V gives CDR1 MDHEN, CDR2 SYDVKM. This CDR3 comprises 11 residues. Trimming took off 2 bases at V and 12 bases at J, with 5 bases between the two ends.

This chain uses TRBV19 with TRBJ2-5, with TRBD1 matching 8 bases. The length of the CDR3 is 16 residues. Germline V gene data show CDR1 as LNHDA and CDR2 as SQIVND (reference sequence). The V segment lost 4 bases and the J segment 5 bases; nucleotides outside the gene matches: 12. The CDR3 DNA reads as TGTGCCAGTAGTAGAGGAGTGACAGGGGATCTGGAGACCCAGTACTTC. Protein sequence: CASSRGVTGDLETQYF. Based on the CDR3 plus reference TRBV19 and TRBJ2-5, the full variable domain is DGGITQSPKYLFRKEGQNVTLSCEQNLNHDAMYWYRQDPGQGLRLIYYSQIVNDFQKGDIAEGYSVSREKKESFPLTVTSAQKNPTAFYLCASSRGVTGDLETQYFGPGTRLLVL.

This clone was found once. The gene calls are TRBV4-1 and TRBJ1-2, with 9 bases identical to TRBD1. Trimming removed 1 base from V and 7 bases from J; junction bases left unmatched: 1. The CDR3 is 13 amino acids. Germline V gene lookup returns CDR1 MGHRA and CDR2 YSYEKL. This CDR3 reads CASSQGTGVGYTF. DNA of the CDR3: TGCGCCAGCAGCCAAGGGACAGGGGTTGGCTACACCTTC.

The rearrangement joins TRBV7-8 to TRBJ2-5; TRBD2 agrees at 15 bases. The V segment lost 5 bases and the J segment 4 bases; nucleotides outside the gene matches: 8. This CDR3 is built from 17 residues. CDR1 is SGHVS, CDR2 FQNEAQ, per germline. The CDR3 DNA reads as TGTGCCAGCAGCCATGTGTCGGGACTAGCGGGAGGAGAGACCCAGTACTTC. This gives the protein CASSHVSGLAGGETQYF. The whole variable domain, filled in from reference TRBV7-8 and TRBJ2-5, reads GAGVSQSPRYKVAKRGQDVALRCDPISGHVSLFWYQQALGQGPEFLTYFQNEAQLDKSGLPSDRFFAERPEGSVSTLKIQRTQQEDSAVYLCASSHVSGLAGGETQYFGPGTRLLVL.

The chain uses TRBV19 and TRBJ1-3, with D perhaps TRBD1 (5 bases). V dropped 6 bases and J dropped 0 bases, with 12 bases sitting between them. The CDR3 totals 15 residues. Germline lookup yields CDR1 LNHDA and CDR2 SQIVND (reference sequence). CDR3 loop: CASRKPGNSGNTIYF. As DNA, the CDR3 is TGTGCCAGTAGGAAGCCAGGGAACTCTGGAAACACCATATATTTT.

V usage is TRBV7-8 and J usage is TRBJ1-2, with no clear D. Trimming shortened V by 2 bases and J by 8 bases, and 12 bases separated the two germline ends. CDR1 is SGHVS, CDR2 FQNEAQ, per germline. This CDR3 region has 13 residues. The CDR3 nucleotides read TGTGCCAGCAGCTTAATCTCTAAGAGGGGCTACACCTTC. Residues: CASSLISKRGYTF.